This is a list of T cell receptor beta chains from one sample in a study of radiation and T cells in renal cell carcinoma. Sequencing was performed with immunoSEQ multiplex PCR; in TCRdb, only in-frame clones are kept and a portion is missing. Of roughly 160,000 clones in the sample, about 85% are singletons; the top ten hold approximately 10%. Sequenced material: blood, taken from a patient whose treatment included radiotherapy and nephrectomy. The receptors shown here come from a woman aged 50 to 65 with renal cell carcinoma. The CDR3 runs from the conserved cysteine through the conserved F or W. The D gene is left open where the match is weak. Where a row states a size, it is once, few, many or the class of an expanded clone; other rows omit it.

cdr3_nt,cdr3_aa,j_call,cdr3_length,clone_size,v_call,d_call
TGCGCCAGCAGCGTCCGGGAAAACTATGGCTACACCTTC,CASSVRENYGYTF,TRBJ1-2,13,.,TRBV5-1,.
TGTGCCATCAGGGGACTAGCGGGGTTCCCAGATACGCAGTATTTT,CAIRGLAGFPDTQYF,TRBJ2-3,15,few,TRBV10-3,TRBD2
TGTGCCAGCAGCTCACCCGCTGGCGGGGGCCAGTACAATGAGCAGTTCTTC,CASSSPAGGGQYNEQFF,TRBJ2-1,17,once,TRBV11-2,.
TGCGCCAGCAGCCCCGGACAGGGGAGAGAAAAACTGTTTTTT,CASSPGQGREKLFF,TRBJ1-4,14,.,TRBV5-1,TRBD1
TGTGCCAGCAGCGTAGGCCCGGGAGCGGATGAGACCCAGTACTTC,CASSVGPGADETQYF,TRBJ2-5,15,.,TRBV9,.
TGTGCCAGCAGCTTAGGGCTTGGATTATACAATGAGCAGTTCTTC,CASSLGLGLYNEQFF,TRBJ2-1,15,.,TRBV7-9,.
TGTGCCAGCAGTGCCGGACGAACGAACACTGAAGCTTTCTTT,CASSAGRTNTEAFF,TRBJ1-1,14,.,TRBV7-6,.
TGTGCCAGCATGCTGGTGTGGGCCGAGGGTTCACCCCTCCACTTT,CASMLVWAEGSPLHF,TRBJ1-6,15,few,TRBV7-2,.
TGCGCCAGCAGCCGGGGACAGGTTAACACTGAAGCTTTCTTT,CASSRGQVNTEAFF,TRBJ1-1,14,.,TRBV4-3,TRBD1
TGCAGCGTCGACCCGACAGGGGTTCTTGGCTACACCTTC,CSVDPTGVLGYTF,TRBJ1-2,13,.,TRBV29-1,TRBD1
TGTGCCAGCAATCCGGAATTATCGGGGAGCTACGAGCAGTACTTC,CASNPELSGSYEQYF,TRBJ2-7,15,.,TRBV21-1,.
TGTGCCAGTAGTCGTAGTGGGGCCTACTCTGAAGCTTTCTTT,CASSRSGAYSEAFF,TRBJ1-1,14,.,TRBV19,.
TGTGCCTGGAGCGGACAGTTGCGTAACTATGGCTACACCTTC,CAWSGQLRNYGYTF,TRBJ1-2,14,once,TRBV30,.
TGTGCCAGCAGCTCGGGACTAGCCGACACCGGGGAGCTGTTTTTT,CASSSGLADTGELFF,TRBJ2-2,15,.,TRBV11-3,TRBD2
TGTGCCAGCAGCCCCCAAGGTCGGGGCACTGAAGCTTTCTTT,CASSPQGRGTEAFF,TRBJ1-1,14,.,TRBV6-5,.
TGCGCCAGCAAGGGGAGCGGGGAGCTGTTTTTT,CASKGSGELFF,TRBJ2-2,11,.,TRBV10-2,.
TGCGCCAGCAGCTTGGGTTTACAAGAGACCCAGTACTTC,CASSLGLQETQYF,TRBJ2-5,13,.,TRBV5-1,.
TGTGCCAGTAGCATACAGGGGATCGATGGCTACACCTTC,CASSIQGIDGYTF,TRBJ1-2,13,.,TRBV19,TRBD1
TGTGCCAGCAGCTTAGCGCTCGGGATCACTGAAGCTTTCTTT,CASSLALGITEAFF,TRBJ1-1,14,once,TRBV7-6,.
TGTGCCAGCAGCGTAGTAGGAACAGATACGCAGTATTTT,CASSVVGTDTQYF,TRBJ2-3,13,.,TRBV9,.
TGTGCCAGCAGCCAAGATTCCCCTGGGGAAGGGCGAATCCGTCATACTGGAAACACCATATATTTT,CASSQDSPGEGRIRHTGNTIYF,TRBJ1-3,22,.,TRBV4-2,.
TGTGCCAGCAGCCCCGTTTTTGGTTCCTACAATGAGCAGTTCTTC,CASSPVFGSYNEQFF,TRBJ2-1,15,.,TRBV7-3,.
TGTGCCAGTAGTATAGCGGGGGGGAACACCGGGGAGCTGTTTTTT,CASSIAGGNTGELFF,TRBJ2-2,15,.,TRBV19,TRBD2
TGTGCCAGCAGCCCTAGGGTGGGGGACGCTAGCACAGATACGCAGTATTTT,CASSPRVGDASTDTQYF,TRBJ2-3,17,.,TRBV9,.
TGTGCCAGCAGTGAGGAGGACGAGGCTAATCAGCCCCAGCATTTT,CASSEEDEANQPQHF,TRBJ1-5,15,.,TRBV6-1,.
TGTGCCAGCAGTTACGGGGAGAGGGCTGATTCACCCCTCCACTTT,CASSYGERADSPLHF,TRBJ1-6,15,.,TRBV6-5,.
TGTGCCAGCAGCCAAGATTTGAGGGACACCGGGGAGCTGTTTTTT,CASSQDLRDTGELFF,TRBJ2-2,15,.,TRBV14,.
TGTGCCAGCAGACCCGAACCCCGGGACCGAGGTTCCTACGAGCAGTACTTC,CASRPEPRDRGSYEQYF,TRBJ2-7,17,.,TRBV25-1,.
TGTGCCAGCAGCCCATATGGCCTAGACATGGGACCGTTGGAGACCCAGTACTTC,CASSPYGLDMGPLETQYF,TRBJ2-5,18,few,TRBV11-2,.
TGTGCCAGCAGCAAAGGGACACTACTGTATCCGATGAATGGCTACACCTTC,CASSKGTLLYPMNGYTF,TRBJ1-2,17,.,TRBV21-1,.
TGTGCCAGCAGGGGGACAGGGGGAGCCGGGGAGCTGTTTTTT,CASRGTGGAGELFF,TRBJ2-2,14,.,TRBV6-5,TRBD1
TGTGCCTGGAGCCTTGGTGGGGGAGGGACTAATGAAAAACTGTTTTTT,CAWSLGGGGTNEKLFF,TRBJ1-4,16,.,TRBV30,.
TGCGCCAGCAGCCCCTCTGGTCTACGTGAAAAACTGTTTTTT,CASSPSGLREKLFF,TRBJ1-4,14,.,TRBV4-3,.
TGCGCCAGCAGCCAAGAGCCGGGACAGGGTGCAGAGACCCAGTACTTC,CASSQEPGQGAETQYF,TRBJ2-5,16,.,TRBV4-1,TRBD1
TGCAGCGTTGGGGACAGCCTTTATGGCTACACCTTC,CSVGDSLYGYTF,TRBJ1-2,12,.,TRBV29-1,TRBD1
TGTGCCAGCAGCTTAACTAGCGGGGGCTACGAGCAGTACTTC,CASSLTSGGYEQYF,TRBJ2-7,14,.,TRBV11-3,TRBD2
TGTGCCAGCAGCTTCAGTTCCGATACGCAGTATTTT,CASSFSSDTQYF,TRBJ2-3,12,.,TRBV7-2,.
TGTGCCAGCAGTGAAGTGGCCCAGGGGGCTAGTCAGCCCCAGCATTTT,CASSEVAQGASQPQHF,TRBJ1-5,16,.,TRBV2,TRBD1
TGCGCCAGCAGTGAGTCACCGGGACAGGGGAGCGACTATGGCTACACCTTC,CASSESPGQGSDYGYTF,TRBJ1-2,17,.,TRBV10-1,TRBD1
TGTGCCAGTAGTAACGAGCGGGGGGCCGTCACAGATACGCAGTATTTT,CASSNERGAVTDTQYF,TRBJ2-3,16,.,TRBV19,TRBD2
TGCGCCAGCAGCAGACCGGGACAGGGTTCAGATACGCAGTATTTT,CASSRPGQGSDTQYF,TRBJ2-3,15,.,TRBV5-1,TRBD1
TGTGCCAGCAGTCAAGCATGGGGACGCGACGAGCAGTACTTC,CASSQAWGRDEQYF,TRBJ2-7,14,.,TRBV6-5,.
TGCAGCGTTGATGGGGGACAGGTCTATGGCTACACCTTC,CSVDGGQVYGYTF,TRBJ1-2,13,.,TRBV29-1,TRBD1
TGTGCCAGCAGCCCTCGAGAGGGGAATAATTCACCCCTCCACTTT,CASSPREGNNSPLHF,TRBJ1-6,15,.,TRBV7-9,.
TGTGCCAGCAGCTTGCAAGCATGGGGGTCCCCTAACTATGGCTACACCTTC,CASSLQAWGSPNYGYTF,TRBJ1-2,17,once,TRBV5-8,.
TGTGCTAGCAGCTTAGGAACAGGGGGAAATACGCAGTATTTT,CASSLGTGGNTQYF,TRBJ2-3,14,.,TRBV7-7,TRBD1
TGTGCCAGCTCACGGAGAGGACAGGCGACAACAGATACGCAGTATTTT,CASSRRGQATTDTQYF,TRBJ2-3,16,.,TRBV18,TRBD1
TGCAGTGCTCACGACCGCGAAAAACTGTTTTTT,CSAHDREKLFF,TRBJ1-4,11,.,TRBV20-1,.
TGTGCCAGCAGCTCCCGACTAGCGGGCACAGATACGCAGTATTTT,CASSSRLAGTDTQYF,TRBJ2-3,15,.,TRBV13,TRBD2